This T cell receptor (beta chain) was found in a study of Ad26.COV2.S vaccination and SARS-CoV-2 variants. Across the whole study: Donor allocation was to the COV1001 Ad26.COV2.S trial arm. Study-level results: Vaccine recipients had higher spike-specific TCR breadth than placebo recipients.

Trimming took 9 bases from V and 8 from J, leaving 22 bases between them. The germline gives CDR1 SGHTA, CDR2 FQGNSA. The CDR3 loop spans 14 amino acids. Treatment here: roughly 19 received Ad26.COV2.S at low or high dose, single or two shots; a few received placebo; per-sample allocation not given. Day 63 after the first injection of vaccine or placebo was the sampling time. In the vaccine, an Ad26 vector expressed the SARS-CoV-2 spike of the Wuhan strain. The table came from immunoSEQ multiplex PCR; TCRdb's copy has only in-frame clones and leaves some out. The sample lists approximately 300,000 clones, around four fifths occurring once. For this clone: The antigen remains unidentified.

The TCR comes from a person between 18 and 65 years old who received the Ad26.COV2.S COVID-19 vaccine or a placebo. The starting material was peripheral blood, obtained in a trial of Ad26.COV2.S vaccine versus placebo. The genes are TRBV7-2 and TRBJ1-2; tentative D call: TRBD1 (6 bases). Here the CDR3 reads CASLTGGAGGGYTF. The CDR3 nucleotides read TGTGCCAGTCTGACAGGAGGGGCAGGAGGAGGCTACACCTTC.